This T cell receptor beta chain was sequenced during a study of blood T cell repertoires in COVID-19. Study overall: Italy, Spain and the United States were the sources of the convalescent and acute COVID-19 samples. PBMCs, B-cell-depleted T cells, or T cells were the source of the cDNA or gDNA that made up the material.

Seattle participants joined during active infection and were tracked over time. Profiled with immunoSEQ multiplex PCR; TCRdb holds only in-frame clones, not every one. The table lists a few hundred thousand clones, 82% of them singletons. Input material: peripheral blood. The source of this sequence is a woman aged 80 or over with COVID-19, enrolled during active disease.

Here the CDR3 DNA reads TGTGCCAGTACCCTACTCGGGGGGGCCGGGGAGCTGTTTTTT. Its protein is CASTLLGGAGELFF. The chain employs TRBV19 and TRBJ2-2; 8 nucleotides agree with TRBD2. Trimming took 7 bases from V and 6 from J; bases not matched to a gene: 7. Germline V gives CDR1 LNHDA, CDR2 SQIVND (reference sequence). CDR3 length: 14 amino acids.